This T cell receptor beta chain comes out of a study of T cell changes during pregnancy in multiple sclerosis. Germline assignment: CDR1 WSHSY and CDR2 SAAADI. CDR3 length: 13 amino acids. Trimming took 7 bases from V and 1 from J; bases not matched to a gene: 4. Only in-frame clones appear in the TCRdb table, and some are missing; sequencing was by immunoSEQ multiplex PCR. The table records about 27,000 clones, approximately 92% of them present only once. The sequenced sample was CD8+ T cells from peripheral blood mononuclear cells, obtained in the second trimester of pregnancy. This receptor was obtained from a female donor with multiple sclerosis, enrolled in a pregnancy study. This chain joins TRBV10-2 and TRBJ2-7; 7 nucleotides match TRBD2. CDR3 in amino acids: CASIPAGSYEQYF. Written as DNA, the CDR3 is TGCGCCAGCATCCCAGCGGGATCCTACGAGCAGTACTTC.